This entry features one T cell receptor beta chain sequence. Its antigen is still unknown. Gene names denote mouse genes. The read ends 1 residue shy of where the CDR3 ends; the end is completed using the germline J gene. CDR3 sequences, V/J genes, frequencies and template counts came from survey-depth TCRbeta sequencing. This table comes from immunoSEQ multiplex PCR, and its TCRdb copy is limited to in-frame clones, with some not included. The repertoire holds 2,500 to 3,500 clones, with around two fifths as singletons. The data stem from a study of tissue T cells after allogeneic stem cell transplantation. Study results and limitations: Limitations included a small, clinically heterogeneous cohort and limited sampling depth. Only a limited share of tissue TCRs appeared in blood or spleen.

Time point reported: mouse harvest day 14 after allogeneic transplant. The graft held 10^6 splenic CD5+ T cells and 10^7 T-cell-depleted bone marrow cells. Tissues came from B6→BALB/c major-mismatch GVHD mice at day 7 or 14. V lost 6 bases and J lost 0; bases outside the gene matches: 4. The CDR3 has 15 amino acids. Germline loops: CDR1 KGHPV, CDR2 FQNQEV (reference sequence). The origin of this receptor is a female BALB/c mouse given C57BL/6 T cells with graft-versus-host disease after an allogeneic hematopoietic cell transplant. Sequencing was done on a sample of gut tissue. The chain recombines TRBV26 with TRBJ1-4, with 7 bases lining up with TRBD1. CDR3 DNA (partial): TGTGCCAGCAGCCCTGACAGGGTTTCCAACGAAAGATTATTT. This encodes CASSPDRVSNERLF. The whole CDR3 sequence is CASSPDRVSNERLFF. Full variable domain (remainder filled in from reference TRBV26 and TRBJ1-4): NSKVIQTPRYLVKGQGQKAKMRCIPEKGHPVVFWYQQNKNNEFKFLINFQNQEVLQQIDMTEKRFSAECPSNSPCSLEIQSSEAGDSALYLCASSPDRVSNERLFFGHGTKLSVL.